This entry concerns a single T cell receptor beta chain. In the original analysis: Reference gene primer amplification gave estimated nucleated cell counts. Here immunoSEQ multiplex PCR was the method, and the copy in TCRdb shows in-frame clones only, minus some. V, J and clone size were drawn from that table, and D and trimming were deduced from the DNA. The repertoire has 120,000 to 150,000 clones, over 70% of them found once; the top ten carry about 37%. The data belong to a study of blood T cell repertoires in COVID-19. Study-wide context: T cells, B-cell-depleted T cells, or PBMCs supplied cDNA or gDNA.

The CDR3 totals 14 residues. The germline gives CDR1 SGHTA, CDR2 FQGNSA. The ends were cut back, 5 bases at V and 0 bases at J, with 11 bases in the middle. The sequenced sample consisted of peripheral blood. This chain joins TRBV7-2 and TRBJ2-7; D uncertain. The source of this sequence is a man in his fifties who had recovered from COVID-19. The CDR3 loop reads CASSAIKSSYEQYF. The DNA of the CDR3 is TGTGCCAGCAGCGCGATAAAAAGCTCCTACGAGCAGTACTTC. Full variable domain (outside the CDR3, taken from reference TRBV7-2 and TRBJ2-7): GAGVSQSPSNKVTEKGKDVELRCDPISGHTALYWYRQSLGQGLEFLIYFQGNSAPDKSGLPSDRFSAERTGGSVSTLTIQRTQQEDSAVYLCASSAIKSSYEQYFGPGTRLTVT.